Presented here are 5 T cell receptor beta chains from one specimen sequenced in a study of T cell responses to AZD1222 COVID-19 vaccine. The protocol was immunoSEQ multiplex PCR, while the TCRdb copy is restricted to in-frame clones and leaves out a portion. The table shows about 120,000 clones, with about 92% occurring only once. Sequences were derived from peripheral blood, sampled 28 days after the second AZD1222 dose. The receptor source for this set is an adult who received the AZD1222 COVID-19 vaccine.

J is TRBJ2-1 and V is TRBV5-1; 7 bases agree with TRBD2. The ends lost 2 bases at V and 5 bases at J; junction bases unmatched: 7. The CDR3 loop spans 15 amino acids. Germline V gene lookup returns CDR1 SGHRS and CDR2 YFSETQ. Here the CDR3 reads CASSFPSGVNNEQFF. The CDR3, as DNA: TGCGCCAGCAGCTTCCCAAGCGGGGTCAACAATGAGCAGTTCTTC.

As for this clone: Additional DNA sequences in this sample encode the identical CDR3. J is TRBJ2-3 and V is TRBV5-1; 7 nucleotides align to TRBD2. V shed 3 bases and J 2 bases; nucleotides not matched to a gene: 3. This CDR3 spans 14 amino acids. Germline CDR1 and CDR2: SGHRS and YFSETQ. This CDR3 is CASSWGGSTDTQYF. The CDR3 DNA reads TGCGCCAGCAGCTGGGGGGGATCCACAGATACGCAGTATTTT.

The table lists this clone with a count of one. This chain connects TRBV28 to TRBJ2-7, with TRBD2 matching over 7 bases. CDR1 and CDR2 from the germline V gene are MDHEN and SYDVKM. V lost 11 bases and J lost 1; bases outside the gene matches: 5. The CDR3 has 12 amino acids. The CDR3 here is CACYGGSYEQYF. CDR3 in DNA: TGTGCCTGTTACGGGGGGTCCTACGAGCAGTACTTC.

The rearrangement links TRBV6-2 or TRBV6-3 to TRBJ2-1; D unclear. Germline assignment: CDR1 MNHEY and CDR2 SVGEGT. Trimming removed 2 bases at V and 4 bases at J, with 18 bases between. This CDR3 is built from 17 residues. The CDR3 here is CASSYRATPILYNEQFF. The CDR3 DNA follows: TGTGCCAGCAGTTACCGGGCCACCCCGATTTTATACAATGAGCAGTTCTTC.

This clone turned up a few times. The chain carries TRBV25-1 and TRBJ2-7; TRBD1 matches 8 bases. The germline CDR1 and CDR2 sequences are MGHDK and SYGVNS. With V trimmed by 6 bases and J by 4 bases, 5 bases remained unmatched. CDR3 size: 13 residues. CDR3 sequence: CASRGTGLYEQYF. Here the CDR3 DNA reads TGTGCCAGCAGGGGGACAGGTCTTTACGAGCAGTACTTC.